Here is one TCR beta chain with its context. Per the germline V gene, CDR1 is WSHSY and CDR2 is SAAADI. This CDR3 spans 15 amino acids. V was pared by 2 bases and J by 0 bases, with 7 bases between. Data came from immunoSEQ multiplex PCR; TCRdb stores just in-frame clones and leaves some out. The sample contains 130,000 to 150,000 clones, 80% to 85% of which appear only once. This record comes from a study of T cell responses to AZD1222 COVID-19 vaccine. The chain is built from TRBV10-2 and TRBJ1-4; D is unresolved. The sample in question was peripheral blood, obtained on day 0 of MenACWY control vaccination. This TCR derives from an adult in good health. In nucleotides, the CDR3 is TGCGCCAGCAGTGAGGCGAGGTCAACTAATGAAAAACTGTTTTTT. It is translated as CASSEARSTNEKLFF.